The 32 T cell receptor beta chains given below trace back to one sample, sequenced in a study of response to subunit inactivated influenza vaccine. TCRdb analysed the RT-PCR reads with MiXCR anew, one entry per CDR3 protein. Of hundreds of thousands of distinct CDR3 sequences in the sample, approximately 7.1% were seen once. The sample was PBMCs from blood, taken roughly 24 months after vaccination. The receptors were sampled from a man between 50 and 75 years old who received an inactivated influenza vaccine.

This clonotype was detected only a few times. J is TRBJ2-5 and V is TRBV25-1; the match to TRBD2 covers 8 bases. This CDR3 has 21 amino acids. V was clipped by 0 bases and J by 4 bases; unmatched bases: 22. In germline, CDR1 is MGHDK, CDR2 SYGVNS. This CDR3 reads CASSEYAVPRSPRTSRETQYF. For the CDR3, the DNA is TGTGCCAGCAGTGAATATGCGGTGCCGCGAAGCCCCCGGACTAGCCGAGAGACCCAGTACTTC.

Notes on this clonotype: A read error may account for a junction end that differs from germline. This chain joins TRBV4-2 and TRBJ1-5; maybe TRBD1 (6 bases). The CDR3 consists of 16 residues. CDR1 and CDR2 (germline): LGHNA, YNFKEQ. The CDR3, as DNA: TGTGCCAGCTGCCAAGAAGGGGGATCGGGCAATCAGCCCCAGCATTTT. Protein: CASCQEGGSGNQPQHF.

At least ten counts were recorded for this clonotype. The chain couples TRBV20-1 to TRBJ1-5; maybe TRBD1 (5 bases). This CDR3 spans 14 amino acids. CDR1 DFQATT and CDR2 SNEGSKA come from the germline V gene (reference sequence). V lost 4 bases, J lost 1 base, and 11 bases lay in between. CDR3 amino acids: CSATLTASNQPQHF. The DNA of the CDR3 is TGCAGTGCTACATTGACAGCAAGCAATCAGCCCCAGCATTTT.

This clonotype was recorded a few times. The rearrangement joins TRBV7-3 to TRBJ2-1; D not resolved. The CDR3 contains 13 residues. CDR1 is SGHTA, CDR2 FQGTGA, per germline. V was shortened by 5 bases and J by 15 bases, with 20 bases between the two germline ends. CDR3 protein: CASSPNGLVGPFF. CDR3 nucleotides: TGTGCCAGCAGCCCTAATGGCCTCGTAGGACCGTTCTTC.

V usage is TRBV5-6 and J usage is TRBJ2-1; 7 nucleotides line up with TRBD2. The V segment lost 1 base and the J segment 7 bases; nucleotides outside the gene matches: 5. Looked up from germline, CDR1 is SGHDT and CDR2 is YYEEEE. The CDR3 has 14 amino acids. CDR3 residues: CASSLSGLTNEQFF. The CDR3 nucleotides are TGTGCCAGCAGCTTGTCGGGACTAACAAATGAGCAGTTCTTC.

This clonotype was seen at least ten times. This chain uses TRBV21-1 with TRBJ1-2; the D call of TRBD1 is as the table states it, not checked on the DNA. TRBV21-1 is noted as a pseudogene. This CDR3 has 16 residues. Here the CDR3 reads CASNYLLRDRGLGYTF. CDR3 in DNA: TGTGCCAGCAATTATCTCCTACGGGACAGGGGGCTGGGCTACACCTTC.

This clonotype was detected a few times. For the CDR3, the DNA is TGCAGTGCTAGAGACGGGACAGGGAGAGCCGGGCAGTACTTC. This translates into CSARDGTGRAGQYF. J is TRBJ2-7 and V is TRBV20-1; 9 bases map to TRBD1. The V segment lost 0 bases and the J segment 9 bases; nucleotides outside the gene matches: 9. CDR1 and CDR2 (germline): DFQATT, SNEGSKA (reference sequence). The CDR3 totals 14 residues.

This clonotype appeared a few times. CDR3 region: CASRPTGQVPHEQYF. CDR3 DNA sequence: TGCGCCAGCAGACCGACGGGACAGGTGCCCCACGAGCAGTACTTC. This chain connects TRBV10-2 to TRBJ2-7; TRBD1 matches at 8 bases. V trimming: 6 bases; J trimming: 5 bases; junction bases outside the gene matches: 12. The CDR3 runs 15 residues. The V gene's germline CDR1 is WSHSY and CDR2 SAAADI.

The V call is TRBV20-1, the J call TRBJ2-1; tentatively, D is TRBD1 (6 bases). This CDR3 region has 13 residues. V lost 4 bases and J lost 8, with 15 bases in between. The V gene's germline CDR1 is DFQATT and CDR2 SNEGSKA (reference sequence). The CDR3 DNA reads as TGCAGTGCTAACCGGGACACCCAGGATGAGCAGTTCTTC. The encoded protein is CSANRDTQDEQFF.

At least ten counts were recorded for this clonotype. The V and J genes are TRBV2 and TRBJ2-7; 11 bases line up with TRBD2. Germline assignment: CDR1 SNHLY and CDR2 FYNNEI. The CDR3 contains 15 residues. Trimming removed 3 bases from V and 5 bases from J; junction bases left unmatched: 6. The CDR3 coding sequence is TGTGCCAGCAGTGACGTACTAGCGGGAGTCAACGAGCAGTACTTC. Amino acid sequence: CASSDVLAGVNEQYF.

For the CDR3, the DNA is TGTGCCAGCAAGAGCGGGAGGATAACCTACGAGCAGTACTTC. Translated: CASKSGRITYEQYF. V is TRBV6-1 and J is TRBJ2-7; the match to TRBD2 covers 9 bases. Per the germline V gene, CDR1 is MNHNS and CDR2 is SASEGT. The J segment lost 2 bases and the V segment lost 7 bases, leaving 6 bases of the junction unmatched. CDR3 length: 14 amino acids.

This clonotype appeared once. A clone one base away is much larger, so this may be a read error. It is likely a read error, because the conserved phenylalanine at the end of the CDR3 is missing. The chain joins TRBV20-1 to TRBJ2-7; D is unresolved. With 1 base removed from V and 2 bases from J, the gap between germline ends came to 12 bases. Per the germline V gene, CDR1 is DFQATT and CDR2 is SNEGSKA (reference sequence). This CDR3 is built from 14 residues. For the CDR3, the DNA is TGCAGTGCTAGAGTTGTCGGGTTTGCCTACGAGCAGTACTCC. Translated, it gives CSARVVGFAYEQYS.

The chain's CDR3 is CASSQDGARTGNSPLHF. The DNA of the CDR3 is TGCGCCAGCAGCCAAGATGGGGCGCGGACAGGGAACTCACCCCTCCACTTT. The chain uses TRBV4-1 and TRBJ1-6; 8 bases map to TRBD1. The CDR3 loop spans 17 amino acids. V dropped 0 bases and J dropped 10; count of bases not matched to a gene: 11. CDR1 MGHRA and CDR2 YSYEKL come from the germline V gene.

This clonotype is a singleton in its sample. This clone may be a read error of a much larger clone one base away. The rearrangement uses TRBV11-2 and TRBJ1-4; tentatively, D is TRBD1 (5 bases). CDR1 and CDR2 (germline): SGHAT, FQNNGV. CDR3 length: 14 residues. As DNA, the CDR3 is TGTGCCAGCAGCTATGGGGGGTCGGTTGAAAGACTGTTTTTT. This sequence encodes CASSYGGSVERLFF. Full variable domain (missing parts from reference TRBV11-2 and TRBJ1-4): EAGVAQSPRYKIIEKRQSVAFWCNPISGHATLYWYQQILGQGPKLLIQFQNNGVVDDSQLPKDRFSAERLKGVDSTLKIQPAKLEDSAVYLCASSYGGSVERLFFGSGTQLSVL.

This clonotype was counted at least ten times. The CDR3 here is CASSLTEDTQYF. The CDR3 nucleotides read TGCGCCAGCAGCTTGACTGAGGATACGCAGTATTTT. The chain has TRBV5-1 and TRBJ2-3; D unclear. Deletions cut 1 base from V and 6 bases from J, with 6 bases between. Germline V gene data show CDR1 as SGHRS and CDR2 as YFSETQ. The CDR3 contains 12 residues.

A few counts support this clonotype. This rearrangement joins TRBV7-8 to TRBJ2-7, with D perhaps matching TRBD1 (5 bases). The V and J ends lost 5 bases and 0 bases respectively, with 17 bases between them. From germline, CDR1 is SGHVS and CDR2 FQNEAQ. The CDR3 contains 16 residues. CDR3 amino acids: CASSKRWGRSSYEQYF. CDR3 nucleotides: TGTGCCAGCAGCAAGAGGTGGGGCAGGAGCTCCTACGAGCAGTACTTC.

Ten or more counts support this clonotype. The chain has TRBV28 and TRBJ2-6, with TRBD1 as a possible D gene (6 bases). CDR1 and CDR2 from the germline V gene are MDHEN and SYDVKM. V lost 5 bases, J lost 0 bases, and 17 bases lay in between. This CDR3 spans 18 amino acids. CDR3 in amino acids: CASSLMGHYTSGANVLTF. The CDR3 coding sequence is TGTGCCAGCAGTCTCATGGGACACTATACCTCTGGGGCCAACGTCCTGACTTTC.

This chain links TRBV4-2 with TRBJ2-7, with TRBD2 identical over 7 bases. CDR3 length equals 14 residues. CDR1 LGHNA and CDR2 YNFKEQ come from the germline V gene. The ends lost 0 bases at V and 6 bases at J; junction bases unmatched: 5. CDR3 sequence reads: CASSQEGGRGEQYF. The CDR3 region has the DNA TGTGCCAGCAGCCAAGAAGGCGGGAGAGGCGAGCAGTACTTC.

CDR3 residues: CASSPTGAITYEQYF. The CDR3 nucleotides are TGTGCCAGCAGTCCAACAGGGGCCATAACCTACGAGCAGTACTTC. This rearrangement joins TRBV28 to TRBJ2-7, with TRBD1 identical over 7 bases. Germline CDR1 MDHEN, CDR2 SYDVKM. The CDR3 is 15 amino acids. V was pared by 5 bases and J by 2 bases, with 9 bases of the junction left unmatched.

This CDR3 reads CASSFAGAGYEQYF. CDR3 bases: TGTGCCAGCAGTTTCGCGGGGGCGGGCTACGAGCAGTACTTC. The chain employs TRBV27 and TRBJ2-7, with a weak D call TRBD2 (7 bases). Germline V gives CDR1 MNHEY, CDR2 SMNVEV (reference sequence). Trimming stripped 3 bases from V and 3 bases from J, with 12 bases between. There are 14 residues in the CDR3.

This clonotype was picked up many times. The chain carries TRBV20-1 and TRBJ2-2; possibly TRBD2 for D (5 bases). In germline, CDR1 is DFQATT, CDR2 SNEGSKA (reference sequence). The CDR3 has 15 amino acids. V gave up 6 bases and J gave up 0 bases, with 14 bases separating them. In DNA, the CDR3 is TGCAGTGCGCGGAGGACTCAAGCGAACACCGGGGAGCTGTTTTTT. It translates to CSARRTQANTGELFF.

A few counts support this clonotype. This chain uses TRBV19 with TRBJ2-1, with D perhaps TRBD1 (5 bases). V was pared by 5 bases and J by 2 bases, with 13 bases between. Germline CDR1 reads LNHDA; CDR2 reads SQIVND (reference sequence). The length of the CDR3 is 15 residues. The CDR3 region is CASSPRRGAYNEQFF. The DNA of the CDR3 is TGTGCCAGTAGTCCCCGTAGGGGCGCCTACAATGAGCAGTTCTTC.

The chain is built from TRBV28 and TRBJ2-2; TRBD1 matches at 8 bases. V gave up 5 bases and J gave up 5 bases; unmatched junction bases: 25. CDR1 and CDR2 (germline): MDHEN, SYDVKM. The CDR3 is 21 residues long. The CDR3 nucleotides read TGTGCCAGCAGTCCCCTACCCCTTATCGGGGACAGGTTTGTGGGAACCGGGGAGCTGTTTTTT. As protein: CASSPLPLIGDRFVGTGELFF.

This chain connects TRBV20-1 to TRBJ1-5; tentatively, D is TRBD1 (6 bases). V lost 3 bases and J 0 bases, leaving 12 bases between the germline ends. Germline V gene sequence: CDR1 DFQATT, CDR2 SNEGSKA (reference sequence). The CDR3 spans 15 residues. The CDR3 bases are TGCAGTGCTAGGGTACAGGGTGGTAGCAATCAGCCCCAGCATTTT. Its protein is CSARVQGGSNQPQHF.

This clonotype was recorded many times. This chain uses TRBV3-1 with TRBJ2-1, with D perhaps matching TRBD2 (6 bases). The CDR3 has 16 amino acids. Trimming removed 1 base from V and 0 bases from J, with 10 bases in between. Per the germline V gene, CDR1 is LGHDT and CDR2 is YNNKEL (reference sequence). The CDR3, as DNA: TGTGCCAGCAGCCAAGGACTAGTAGGCTCCTACAATGAGCAGTTCTTC. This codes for CASSQGLVGSYNEQFF.

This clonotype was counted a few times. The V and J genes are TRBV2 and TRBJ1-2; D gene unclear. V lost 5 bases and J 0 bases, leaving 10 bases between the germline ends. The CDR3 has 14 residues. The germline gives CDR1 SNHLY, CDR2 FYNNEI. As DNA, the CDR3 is TGTGCCAGCAGTAAGGACCCCTCTAACTATGGCTACACCTTC. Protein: CASSKDPSNYGYTF.

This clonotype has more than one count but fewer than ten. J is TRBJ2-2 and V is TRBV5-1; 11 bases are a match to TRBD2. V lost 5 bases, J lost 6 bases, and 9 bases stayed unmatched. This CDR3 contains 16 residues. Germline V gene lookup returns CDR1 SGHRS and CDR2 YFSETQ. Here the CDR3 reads CASRPTGTSGSGELFF. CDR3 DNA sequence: TGCGCCAGCAGACCAACCGGGACTAGCGGTTCCGGGGAGCTGTTTTTT.

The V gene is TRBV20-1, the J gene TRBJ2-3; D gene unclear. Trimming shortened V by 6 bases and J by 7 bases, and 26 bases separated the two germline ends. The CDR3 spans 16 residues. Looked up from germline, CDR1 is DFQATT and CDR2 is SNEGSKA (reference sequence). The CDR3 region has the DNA TGCAGTGCCATATACCAACCGAAATTTAGGTCGAATACGCAGTATTTT. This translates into CSAIYQPKFRSNTQYF.

CDR3 region: CASSSGTSGTPRGNEQFF. The CDR3 nucleotides are TGTGCCAGCAGCTCCGGGACTAGCGGGACTCCCCGGGGGAATGAGCAGTTCTTC. This rearrangement joins TRBV11-1 to TRBJ2-1, with TRBD2 matching 13 bases. This CDR3 has 18 amino acids. The J segment lost 7 bases and the V segment lost 4 bases, leaving 13 bases of the junction unmatched. Germline-derived CDR1 and CDR2 are SGHAT and FQDESV (reference sequence).

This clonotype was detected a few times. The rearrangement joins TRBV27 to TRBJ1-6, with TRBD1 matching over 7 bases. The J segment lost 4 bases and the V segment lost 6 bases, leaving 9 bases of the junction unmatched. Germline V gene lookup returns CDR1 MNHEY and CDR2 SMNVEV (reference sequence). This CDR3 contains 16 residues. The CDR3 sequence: CASSPRAGGYNSPLHF. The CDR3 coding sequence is TGTGCCAGCAGCCCTCGGGCAGGGGGATATAATTCACCCCTCCACTTT.

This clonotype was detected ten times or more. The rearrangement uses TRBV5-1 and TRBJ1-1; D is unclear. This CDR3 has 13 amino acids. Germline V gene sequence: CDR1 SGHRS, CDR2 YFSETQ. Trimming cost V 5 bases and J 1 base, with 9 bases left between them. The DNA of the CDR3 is TGCGCCAGCAGTCCCTCAGGGAACACTGAAGCTTTCTTT. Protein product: CASSPSGNTEAFF.

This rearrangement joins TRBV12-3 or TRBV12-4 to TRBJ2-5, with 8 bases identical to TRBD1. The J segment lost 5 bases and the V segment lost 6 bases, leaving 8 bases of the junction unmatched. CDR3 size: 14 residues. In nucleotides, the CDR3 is TGTGCCAGCAGCCCTCCCGACAGGGGTGAGACCCAGTACTTC. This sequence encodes CASSPPDRGETQYF.